Shown below are 20 T cell receptor beta chains from a single sample sequenced in a study of siplizumab effects on memory and regulatory T cells. Sequenced by immunoSEQ multiplex PCR; TCRdb stores in-frame clones only, minus some. The sample consists of just over 50,000 clones, 95% to 97% of them appearing once. The material sequenced was naive CD4+ T cells sorted from blood. The receptors derive from a human donor in good health.

The rearrangement joins TRBV6-6 to TRBJ1-2, with D possibly being TRBD1 (6 bases). This CDR3 contains 14 residues. V was trimmed by 1 base and J by 5 bases, leaving 11 bases between them. The germline gives CDR1 MNHNY, CDR2 SVGAGI (reference sequence). The CDR3: CASSYYGQGYGYTF. CDR3 in DNA: TGTGCCAGCAGTTACTACGGGCAGGGGTATGGCTACACCTTC.

The chain employs TRBV6-5 and TRBJ2-2; D remains ambiguous. Germline loops: CDR1 MNHEY, CDR2 SVGAGI. Trimming took off 0 bases at V and 6 bases at J, with 5 bases between the two ends. The CDR3 runs to 13 residues. This CDR3 reads CASSYSNPGELFF. The CDR3 bases are TGTGCCAGCAGTTACTCGAATCCCGGGGAGCTGTTTTTT.

The rearrangement joins TRBV19 to TRBJ1-6; possible D gene TRBD1, 5 bases. The germline V and J ends were trimmed by 9 bases and 0 bases, with 18 bases remaining between them. The germline V gene encodes CDR1 LNHDA and CDR2 SQIVND (reference sequence). The CDR3 spans 17 residues. The CDR3 loop is CASQRRDQSSYNSPLHF. In DNA, the CDR3 is TGTGCCAGCCAACGCCGGGACCAAAGCTCCTATAATTCACCCCTCCACTTT. The full variable domain, rest sourced from reference TRBV19 and TRBJ1-6, is DGGITQSPKYLFRKEGQNVTLSCEQNLNHDAMYWYRQDPGQGLRLIYYSQIVNDFQKGDIAEGYSVSREKKESFPLTVTSAQKNPTAFYLCASQRRDQSSYNSPLHFGNGTRLTVT.

The rearrangement uses TRBV2 and TRBJ2-2; tentative D call: TRBD2 (6 bases). The CDR3 runs to 15 residues. Trimming removed 1 base at V and 5 bases at J, with 11 bases between. Per the germline V gene, CDR1 is SNHLY and CDR2 is FYNNEI. CDR3 sequence (DNA): TGTGCCAGCAGTGAAGGTCTAGCGTGGACCGGGGAGCTGTTTTTT. Its translation: CASSEGLAWTGELFF.

This chain links TRBV2 with TRBJ2-3; perhaps TRBD2 as D (5 bases). V lost 6 bases and J lost 14, with 21 bases in between. Germline CDR1 is SNHLY and CDR2 is FYNNEI. This CDR3 has 13 residues. The DNA of the CDR3 is TGTGCCAGCAGGGGTAGCGAGGAGGATAGGTCGTATTTT. The encoded protein is CASRGSEEDRSYF.

In its sample, this clone was seen a few times. This sequence joins TRBV5-1 and TRBJ2-6; 10 nucleotides match TRBD1. The CDR3 totals 18 residues. Germline lookup yields CDR1 SGHRS and CDR2 YFSETQ. The V segment lost 0 bases and the J segment 0 bases; nucleotides outside the gene matches: 3. This chain's CDR3 is CASSLEGTGDSGANVLTF. CDR3 in DNA: TGCGCCAGCAGCTTGGAGGGGACAGGGGACTCTGGGGCCAACGTCCTGACTTTC.

This chain connects TRBV19 to TRBJ2-1; D is unresolved. Germline V gene data show CDR1 as LNHDA and CDR2 as SQIVND (reference sequence). V was clipped by 8 bases and J by 10 bases, with 21 bases between them. The CDR3 runs 14 residues. CDR3 loop: CASSGVELPREQFF. The CDR3 nucleotides read TGTGCCAGTTCTGGGGTGGAACTCCCCCGGGAGCAGTTCTTC.

The chain recombines TRBV28 with TRBJ1-1; the D gene is possibly TRBD1 (5 bases). The CDR3 length is 14 residues. With 3 bases removed from V and 1 base from J, the gap between germline ends came to 9 bases. In germline, CDR1 is MDHEN, CDR2 SYDVKM. CDR3 coding DNA: TGTGCCAGCAGTTTGCACGGGGGGAACACTGAAGCTTTCTTT. This codes for CASSLHGGNTEAFF.

V usage is TRBV30 and J usage is TRBJ1-4; D possibly corresponds to TRBD1 (5 bases). This CDR3 is built from 11 residues. Between the trimmed V and J ends, which lost 5 bases and 8 bases, there was a span of 9 bases. Germline lookup yields CDR1 GTSNPN and CDR2 SVGIG (reference sequence). CDR3 residues: CAWQGGEKLFF. The CDR3 nucleotides read TGTGCCTGGCAGGGTGGCGAAAAACTGTTTTTT.

In the case of this clone: Other nucleotide sequences in the sample specify the same CDR3. This rearrangement joins TRBV5-1 to TRBJ2-3; 8 bases are shared with TRBD2. CDR3 length: 15 amino acids. After removal of 2 bases from V and 3 bases from J, the junction contained 5 bases not matched to a gene. Germline V gene lookup returns CDR1 SGHRS and CDR2 YFSETQ. CDR3 residues: CASSLAGARTDTQYF. The CDR3 DNA follows: TGCGCCAGCAGCTTAGCGGGAGCGAGAACAGATACGCAGTATTTT.

The rearrangement uses TRBV7-2 and TRBJ1-2; 7 nucleotides match TRBD1. V lost 3 bases, J lost 8 bases, and 12 bases stayed unmatched. Germline V gives CDR1 SGHTA, CDR2 FQGNSA. The CDR3 is 15 amino acids. CDR3 residues: CASSLGKGGVEGYTF. CDR3 coding DNA: TGTGCCAGCAGCTTGGGGAAAGGGGGCGTAGAAGGCTACACCTTC.

V gene TRBV12-5 combines with J gene TRBJ2-5, with a weak D call TRBD2 (5 bases). Germline V gives CDR1 LGHNT, CDR2 FRNRAP. Trimming removed 0 bases at V and 5 bases at J, with 10 bases between. CDR3 length equals 14 residues. In nucleotides, the CDR3 is TGTGCTAGTGGTTTGGTAGCGGTGAGGGAGACCCAGTACTTC. Translating it yields CASGLVAVRETQYF.

The chain combines TRBV10-3 with TRBJ1-1, with 7 nucleotides matching TRBD1. Germline-derived CDR1 and CDR2 are ENHRY and SYGVKD. The length of the CDR3 is 13 residues. V shed 2 bases and J 8 bases; nucleotides not matched to a gene: 5. The CDR3 nucleotides are TGTGCCATCAGTGAGCCCTGGGACAGCGAAGCTTTCTTT. Amino acid sequence: CAISEPWDSEAFF.

The chain is built from TRBV5-4 and TRBJ2-2, with D perhaps matching TRBD2 (6 bases). This CDR3 is 13 amino acids long. Trimming removed 4 bases at V and 7 bases at J, with 11 bases between. The germline CDR1 and CDR2 sequences are SGHNT and YYREEE (reference sequence). The CDR3 here is CASSRGYGGELFF. CDR3 nucleotides: TGTGCCAGCAGCCGGGGGTACGGCGGGGAGCTGTTTTTT.

Only one count was recorded for this clone. The chain joins TRBV10-3 to TRBJ1-2, with D unclear. The V and J ends lost 2 bases and 8 bases respectively, with 12 bases between them. The CDR3 is made up of 13 amino acids. In germline, CDR1 is ENHRY, CDR2 SYGVKD. CDR3 protein: CAISESAHHGYTF. As DNA, the CDR3 is TGTGCCATCAGTGAGAGTGCACATCACGGCTACACCTTC.

The chain links TRBV6-4 to TRBJ2-1; D gene unclear. Trimming pared 2 bases from V and 0 bases from J, leaving 8 bases between. The CDR3 has 15 residues. The V gene's germline CDR1 is MRHNA and CDR2 SNTAGT. The CDR3 DNA is TGTGCCAGCAGTGACGACGCGCGCTCCTACAATGAGCAGTTCTTC. Its protein product is CASSDDARSYNEQFF.

V usage is TRBV25-1 and J usage is TRBJ2-7; D remains ambiguous. V was cut by 8 bases and J by 4 bases, with 15 bases left in between. This CDR3 is 13 amino acids long. Per germline, CDR1 MGHDK and CDR2 SYGVNS. Here the CDR3 reads CASLDPTQYEQYF. CDR3 bases: TGTGCCAGCCTTGACCCGACACAGTACGAGCAGTACTTC.

The J gene is TRBJ2-7, the V gene TRBV6-5; possible D gene TRBD1, 6 bases. V was clipped by 6 bases and J by 2 bases, with 11 bases between them. There are 13 residues in the CDR3. Germline CDR1 and CDR2: MNHEY and SVGAGI. CDR3 protein: CASRGTGPYEQYF. The CDR3 region has the DNA TGTGCCAGCAGAGGAACAGGGCCCTACGAGCAGTACTTC.

The V and J genes are TRBV28 and TRBJ1-5; D remains ambiguous. Germline CDR1 and CDR2: MDHEN and SYDVKM. This CDR3 is built from 15 residues. Trimming left V 1 base short and J 0 bases short, with 7 bases between. The CDR3 protein is CASSLFPNSNQPQHF. In DNA, the CDR3 is TGTGCCAGCAGTTTATTCCCAAATAGCAATCAGCCCCAGCATTTT.

This chain uses TRBV10-1 with TRBJ2-1; weak D call: TRBD1 (6 bases). The germline V gene has CDR1 WNHNN and CDR2 SYGVQD (reference sequence). Trimming cost V 3 bases and J 0 bases, with 15 bases left between them. The CDR3 runs 17 residues. The CDR3 reads CASSDRGVLDSYNEQFF. The CDR3 DNA is TGCGCCAGCAGTGACAGGGGCGTACTGGACTCCTACAATGAGCAGTTCTTC.